This passage covers 21 T cell receptor beta chains from one sample sequenced in a study of shared clonotypes between healthy human individuals. The naive CD8 fraction comprised CD45RO-negative cells positively selected for CCR7 and excluded terminally differentiated effector memory CD45RA+ cells. Sequencing was performed with immunoSEQ multiplex PCR; in TCRdb, only in-frame clones are kept and a portion is missing. The table includes some 740,000 clones, almost 95% detected once. Sequencing was carried out using naive CD8+ T cells sorted from blood. The receptors here all came from a man younger than 40 in good health.

CDR3 coding DNA: TGTGCCAGCAGGGTAGAGGGGGGCTTCAATGAGCAGTTCTTC. It translates to CASRVEGGFNEQFF. The rearrangement joins TRBV7-9 to TRBJ2-1; D tentatively fits TRBD1 or TRBD2 (6 bases each). V lost 6 bases and J lost 6, with 15 bases in between. Looked up from germline, CDR1 is SEHNR and CDR2 is FQNEAQ (reference sequence). This CDR3 has 14 residues.

The rearrangement joins TRBV15 to TRBJ2-5; D gene uncertain. V was pared by 1 base and J by 5 bases, with 8 bases between. The germline V gene encodes CDR1 LNHNV and CDR2 YYDKDF (reference sequence). This CDR3 has 13 residues. CDR3 DNA: TGTGCCACCAGCAGAGTTCTCTGGGAGACCCAGTACTTC. As protein: CATSRVLWETQYF.

The rearrangement joins TRBV25-1 to TRBJ2-1; D gene ambiguous. The CDR3 runs to 12 residues. V lost 3 bases and J lost 6, with 6 bases in between. Germline V gives CDR1 MGHDK, CDR2 SYGVNS. Here the CDR3 reads CASSEVRNEQFF. In DNA form, the CDR3 reads TGTGCCAGCAGTGAGGTCCGCAATGAGCAGTTCTTC.

This clone was recorded only once. The same CDR3 can be traced to other DNA sequences in this sample. The chain recombines TRBV7-9 with TRBJ2-3; D is ambiguous. V shed 5 bases and J shed 3 bases, with 9 bases lying between them. This CDR3 is built from 13 residues. Germline loops: CDR1 SEHNR, CDR2 FQNEAQ (reference sequence). This chain's CDR3 is CASSLGRTDTQYF. The CDR3 DNA reads TGTGCCAGCAGCCTCGGACGAACAGATACGCAGTATTTT. Together with reference TRBV7-9 and TRBJ2-3, the CDR3 gives the full variable domain: DTGVSQNPRHKITKRGQNVTFRCDPISEHNRLYWYRQTLGQGPEFLTYFQNEAQLEKSRLLSDRFSAERPKGSFSTLEIQRTEQGDSAMYLCASSLGRTDTQYFGPGTRLTVL.

The chain carries TRBV27 and TRBJ2-1; possibly TRBD2 for D (6 bases). V was cut by 0 bases and J by 3 bases, with 15 bases left in between. Germline V lookup: CDR1 MNHEY, CDR2 SMNVEV (reference sequence). This CDR3 is built from 17 residues. CDR3 sequence reads: CASSLSLRDSIYNEQFF. CDR3 nucleotide sequence: TGTGCCAGCAGTTTATCGTTGCGGGATAGCATCTACAATGAGCAGTTCTTC.

The chain carries TRBV2 and TRBJ1-4; D is possibly TRBD1 (5 bases). From germline, CDR1 is SNHLY and CDR2 FYNNEI. V was cut by 6 bases and J by 6 bases, with 14 bases left in between. The length of the CDR3 is 14 residues. As DNA, the CDR3 is TGTGCCAGCAGAGAGGGTGGGGGGGATGAAAAACTGTTTTTT. This gives the protein CASREGGGDEKLFF.

The chain has TRBV28 and TRBJ1-5; 7 positions match TRBD1. Trimming cost V 5 bases and J 6 bases; bases outside gene matches: 13. Germline V gene sequence: CDR1 MDHEN, CDR2 SYDVKM. There are 16 residues in the CDR3. Written as DNA, the CDR3 is TGTGCCAGCAGTCCCCAGGGGGTAGGGGCCGGTCAGCCCCAGCATTTT. Amino acid sequence: CASSPQGVGAGQPQHF.

V gene TRBV7-9 combines with J gene TRBJ2-2; possible D gene TRBD1, 5 bases. In germline, CDR1 is SEHNR, CDR2 FQNEAQ (reference sequence). Trimming took off 5 bases at V and 4 bases at J, with 20 bases between the two ends. The CDR3 sequence is 17 residues long. The CDR3 DNA is TGTGCCAGCAGCCAGGGTTTGGCTGGTCAGTCCACCGGGGAGCTGTTTTTT. It yields the protein CASSQGLAGQSTGELFF.

This chain joins TRBV28 and TRBJ2-2, with unresolved D. The germline V gene has CDR1 MDHEN and CDR2 SYDVKM. The V and J ends lost 2 bases and 7 bases respectively, with 8 bases between them. The CDR3 is made up of 13 amino acids. The CDR3 spells CASSLLARGELFF. The CDR3 nucleotides are TGTGCCAGCAGTTTACTCGCCCGCGGGGAGCTGTTTTTT.

A word on this clone: At one end, the junction sequence differs from germline, possibly due to a read error. This sample includes further DNA sequences coding for the same CDR3. The chain joins TRBV20-1 to TRBJ2-7; tentatively, D is TRBD1 or TRBD2 (5 bases each). The germline V gene encodes CDR1 DFQATT and CDR2 SNEGSKA (reference sequence). The CDR3 has 11 residues. This CDR3 is CSARGGGEQYF. The CDR3 DNA reads TGCAGTGCCAGAGGTGGGGGCGAGCAGTACTTC.

The rearrangement joins TRBV29-1 to TRBJ2-7; 8 nucleotides match TRBD2. This CDR3 spans 15 amino acids. CDR1 is SQVTM and CDR2 is ANQGSEA in the germline V gene. J gave up 2 bases and V 1 base, and 7 bases lay outside the gene matches. The CDR3 here is CSVEGTGRDAYEQYF. CDR3 nucleotides: TGCAGCGTTGAAGGGACCGGGAGGGATGCCTACGAGCAGTACTTC.

This chain joins TRBV27 and TRBJ2-7; D is unresolved. CDR3 length: 15 residues. Trimming removed 0 bases from V and 0 bases from J, with 9 bases in between. The germline V gene encodes CDR1 MNHEY and CDR2 SMNVEV (reference sequence). In DNA, the CDR3 is TGTGCCAGCAGTTTATCTGCTCTAAACTCCTACGAGCAGTACTTC. This codes for CASSLSALNSYEQYF.

The chain is built from TRBV30 and TRBJ1-5, with a possible D match to TRBD1 (5 bases). The CDR3 loop spans 14 amino acids. V lost 1 base and J lost 2, with 9 bases in between. CDR1 is GTSNPN and CDR2 is SVGIG in the germline V gene (reference sequence). In nucleotides, the CDR3 is TGTGCCTGGAGTGCTTGGGGGGGCAATCAGCCCCAGCATTTT. It translates to CAWSAWGGNQPQHF.

The rearrangement joins TRBV27 to TRBJ1-4; D gene uncertain. CDR1 and CDR2 from the germline V gene are MNHEY and SMNVEV (reference sequence). V was cut by 6 bases and J by 0 bases, with 11 bases left in between. The CDR3 runs 15 residues. CDR3: CASSFQAATNEKLFF. CDR3 bases: TGTGCCAGCAGCTTCCAGGCGGCAACTAATGAAAAACTGTTTTTT.

J is TRBJ2-1 and V is TRBV6-6; D ambiguous. The CDR3 length is 12 residues. Germline CDR1 reads MNHNY; CDR2 reads SVGAGI (reference sequence). Trimming removed 6 bases from V and 8 bases from J, with 11 bases in between. DNA for the CDR3: TGTGCCAGCAGCACTCTTTCGGATGAGCAGTTCTTC. Protein: CASSTLSDEQFF.

The V gene is TRBV19, the J gene TRBJ1-5; the D is unclear. Germline V gives CDR1 LNHDA, CDR2 SQIVND (reference sequence). Trimming stripped 3 bases from V and 3 bases from J, with 6 bases between. CDR3 length: 13 amino acids. The CDR3 protein is CASSIMDNQPQHF. As DNA, the CDR3 is TGTGCCAGTAGTATTATGGACAATCAGCCCCAGCATTTT.

CDR3 amino acids: CASKDGGVLGYTF. In DNA form, the CDR3 reads TGTGCCAGCAAGGACGGAGGAGTCTTGGGCTACACCTTC. The V gene is TRBV28, the J gene TRBJ1-2; unclear D gene. This CDR3 spans 13 amino acids. V gave up 7 bases and J gave up 8 bases, with 17 bases separating them. Germline-derived CDR1 and CDR2 are MDHEN and SYDVKM.

The gene calls are TRBV27 and TRBJ2-3, with 14 nucleotides matching TRBD2. The germline CDR1 and CDR2 sequences are MNHEY and SMNVEV (reference sequence). The CDR3 runs 17 residues. With V trimmed by 0 bases and J by 5 bases, 4 bases remained unmatched. CDR3 nucleotides: TGTGCCAGCAGTTTATCACTCGGACTAGCGGGAGGAGATACGCAGTATTTT. Protein sequence: CASSLSLGLAGGDTQYF.

This clone has only a few counts. This chain connects TRBV30 to TRBJ1-2; D might be TRBD1 (6 bases). The CDR3 totals 15 residues. V gave up 5 bases and J gave up 7 bases, with 23 bases separating them. Germline CDR1 and CDR2: GTSNPN and SVGIG (reference sequence). CDR3 amino acids: CAWSGRDTGSSGYTF. The CDR3 DNA sequence: TGTGCCTGGTCCGGGCGGGACACAGGGAGTAGTGGCTACACCTTC.

The chain carries TRBV4-3 and TRBJ1-2, with TRBD1 matching over 8 bases. Trimming removed 1 base from V and 8 bases from J; junction bases left unmatched: 9. CDR1 is LGHNA and CDR2 is YSLEER in the germline V gene. The CDR3 length is 15 residues. The CDR3 sequence is CASSQGQGSFWGYTF. CDR3 nucleotide sequence: TGCGCCAGCAGCCAAGGACAGGGGTCCTTCTGGGGCTACACCTTC.

This chain uses TRBV12-5 with TRBJ2-5; 11 positions agree with TRBD2. Germline CDR1 is LGHNT and CDR2 is FRNRAP. The V gene end was trimmed by 6 bases and the J gene end by 7 bases; junction bases not matched to a gene: 10. This CDR3 is 15 amino acids long. CDR3 loop: CASGSGLAEAGTQYF. The CDR3 DNA reads TGTGCTAGTGGCTCGGGACTAGCGGAGGCAGGGACCCAGTACTTC.